This T cell receptor (beta chain) was identified in a study of control samples from healthy donors and cancer patients. The data were produced by immunoSEQ multiplex PCR, yet TCRdb's version contains in-frame clones alone and is incomplete. This table has about 160,000 clones, just under 95% appearing once. The CDR3 covers 14 residues. With V trimmed by 4 bases and J by 8 bases, 11 bases remained unmatched. Germline CDR1 reads SGHRS; CDR2 reads YFSETQ. The chain has TRBV5-1 and TRBJ1-2; 7 positions match TRBD1. This TCR came from a woman aged 60-75 years in good health. Sequences were obtained from blood. The CDR3: CASSAGQQSGGYTF. CDR3 bases: TGCGCCAGCAGCGCGGGACAGCAATCGGGGGGCTACACCTTC.